This TCR beta chain was sequenced for a study of T cell repertoires in cytomegalovirus infection. The overall study: Matching HLA type, along with CMV infection, was indicated by public TCR beta signatures.

Germline CDR1 reads DFQATT; CDR2 reads SNEGSKA (reference sequence). The CDR3 has 13 residues. With 6 bases removed from V and 3 bases from J, the gap between germline ends came to 15 bases. A word on this clonotype: No antigen is known for it.

Study-level findings and limits: Predominance within the ex vivo response was attributable to HLA-C-restricted CMV-specific TCR beta clonotypes. People with CMV and the relevant HLA were identified by cumulative public TCR beta family frequency.

TCRdb reprocessed the reads via MiXCR and lists one record per CDR3 protein. Of about 400,000 distinct CDR3 sequences in the sample, around 18% were seen once. The gene calls are TRBV20-1 and TRBJ2-7; no firm D call. Sequencing used PBMCs. The receptor was isolated from a human donor in good health (CMV status not recorded). Some clones in this sample may be carry-over from other donors' samples. As DNA, the CDR3 is TGCAGTGCCCGACCTGCGGCCAGCTACGAGCAGTACTTC. This gives the protein CSARPAASYEQYF.